These 13 T cell receptor beta chains were all obtained from the same sample, sequenced in a study of beta chain features in type 1 diabetes. Sequenced material consisted of expressed TCRB transcripts (all of the isolated RNA was reverse transcribed). The table came from immunoSEQ multiplex PCR; TCRdb's copy has only in-frame clones and leaves some out. The table has 200,000 to 250,000 clones, roughly a tenth seen once. Input material: central memory CD4+ T cells from blood. Receptors originate from a man in his late teens or twenties in good health.

As concerns this clone: This sample also contains other DNA sequences that code for the same CDR3. The CDR3 DNA reads TGCGCCAGCAGCCGCGACCTAGAGACCCAGTACTTC. Residues: CASSRDLETQYF. The gene calls are TRBV5-1 and TRBJ2-5; D gene ambiguous. Germline loops: CDR1 SGHRS, CDR2 YFSETQ. V gave up 4 bases and J gave up 4 bases, with 8 bases separating them. The CDR3 runs to 12 residues.

This clone was counted a few times. The CDR3 is CASSFIFSYEQYF. The CDR3 bases are TGTGCCAGCAGCTTTATATTCTCCTACGAGCAGTACTTC. The rearrangement uses TRBV7-2 and TRBJ2-7, with D unclear. V shed 3 bases and J shed 0 bases, with 6 bases lying between them. Germline-derived CDR1 and CDR2 are SGHTA and FQGNSA. This CDR3 has 13 amino acids.

The rearrangement uses TRBV6-6 and TRBJ1-1; D gene uncertain. The CDR3 spans 13 residues. The V end lost 6 bases, the J end lost 1 base, and 9 bases lay between the germline ends. In germline, CDR1 is MNHNY, CDR2 SVGAGI (reference sequence). Here the CDR3 DNA reads TGTGCCAGCAGGGGGAACCAGAACACTGAAGCTTTCTTT. As protein: CASRGNQNTEAFF.

In this sample, this clone turned up a few times. The gene calls are TRBV7-2 and TRBJ2-2, with D perhaps matching TRBD2 (6 bases). This CDR3 is built from 12 residues. V was trimmed by 6 bases and J by 11 bases, leaving 13 bases between them. In germline, CDR1 is SGHTA, CDR2 FQGNSA. CDR3 DNA sequence: TGTGCCAGCAGGATAGCGGATTTTGAGCTGTTTTTT. Translated, it gives CASRIADFELFF.

V gene TRBV18 combines with J gene TRBJ2-1, with unresolved D. Trimming removed 2 bases at V and 3 bases at J, with 8 bases between. The CDR3 is made up of 14 amino acids. CDR1 is KGHSH, CDR2 LQKENI, per germline. The CDR3 sequence is CASSPGGDYNEQFF. The CDR3 nucleotides are TGTGCCAGCTCACCAGGTGGAGACTACAATGAGCAGTTCTTC. Drawing the rest from reference TRBV18 and TRBJ2-1, the complete variable domain is NAGVMQNPRHLVRRRGQEARLRCSPMKGHSHVYWYRQLPEEGLKFMVYLQKENIIDESGMPKERFSAEFPKEGPSILRIQQVVRGDSAAYFCASSPGGDYNEQFFGPGTRLTVL.

This clone was picked up many times. The rearrangement joins TRBV7-9 to TRBJ1-4, with a tentative D call TRBD1 (5 bases). CDR1 and CDR2 (germline): SEHNR, FQNEAQ (reference sequence). V lost 3 bases and J lost 8, with 16 bases in between. The CDR3 sequence is 15 residues long. In DNA, the CDR3 is TGTGCCAGCAGCTTCTACGGGGACGGTGGAGAAAAACTGTTTTTT. This sequence encodes CASSFYGDGGEKLFF.

For the CDR3, the DNA is TGTGCCAGCAGCCACAGAGAACAGGGGGCTGCTGGAAACACCATATATTTT. The encoded protein is CASSHREQGAAGNTIYF. V usage is TRBV14 and J usage is TRBJ1-3, with 9 bases lining up with TRBD1. The germline gives CDR1 SGHDN, CDR2 FVKESK. Losses at the gene ends were 3 bases for V and 2 bases for J; bases not matched to a gene: 8. The CDR3 is made up of 17 amino acids.

V gene TRBV6-5 combines with J gene TRBJ2-3, with 8 bases lining up with TRBD2. The CDR3 consists of 15 residues. Trimming took 2 bases from V and 1 from J; bases not matched to a gene: 2. Germline CDR1 is MNHEY and CDR2 is SVGAGI. CDR3 sequence reads: CASSYLAGRTDTQYF. In nucleotides, the CDR3 is TGTGCCAGCAGTTACCTAGCGGGCCGCACAGATACGCAGTATTTT.

There are a few counts of this clone. V and J are TRBV29-1 and TRBJ2-5; 11 bases map to TRBD2. This CDR3 is built from 14 residues. Trimming cost V 7 bases and J 1 base; bases outside gene matches: 5. Germline V gene sequence: CDR1 SQVTM, CDR2 ANQGSEA. The CDR3 DNA is TGCAGCGGGACCGGGACTAGCGGCCAAGAGACCCAGTACTTC. Residues: CSGTGTSGQETQYF.

This clone has just a few counts. The rearrangement joins TRBV10-3 to TRBJ2-7; D not resolved. Trimming pared 3 bases from V and 7 bases from J, leaving 7 bases between. Per the germline V gene, CDR1 is ENHRY and CDR2 is SYGVKD. The CDR3 is 11 residues long. This CDR3 is CAISDKIEQYF. The CDR3 DNA sequence: TGTGCCATCAGTGACAAGATAGAGCAGTACTTC.

V is TRBV20-1 and J is TRBJ2-1; no reliable D call. The germline V and J ends were trimmed by 6 bases and 6 bases, with 6 bases remaining between them. Germline-derived CDR1 and CDR2 are DFQATT and SNEGSKA (reference sequence). CDR3 length: 10 amino acids. The CDR3 is CSAHLNEQFF. CDR3 in DNA: TGCAGTGCCCACCTCAATGAGCAGTTCTTC.

The rearrangement links TRBV19 to TRBJ2-1; 8 nucleotides align to TRBD1. The CDR3 runs to 16 residues. Trimming removed 3 bases from V and 7 bases from J; junction bases left unmatched: 11. Germline loops: CDR1 LNHDA, CDR2 SQIVND (reference sequence). CDR3 coding DNA: TGTGCCAGTAGTATCATGGGGCAGGGGGCAAGGAATGAGCAGTTCTTC. This gives the protein CASSIMGQGARNEQFF. Supplemented by reference TRBV19 and TRBJ2-1, the full variable domain reads DGGITQSPKYLFRKEGQNVTLSCEQNLNHDAMYWYRQDPGQGLRLIYYSQIVNDFQKGDIAEGYSVSREKKESFPLTVTSAQKNPTAFYLCASSIMGQGARNEQFFGPGTRLTVL.

The chain recombines TRBV6-1 with TRBJ1-4, with D possibly TRBD1 on 5 matching bases. V lost 6 bases to trimming and J lost 2 bases, with 7 bases between them. Germline V lookup: CDR1 MNHNS, CDR2 SASEGT. This CDR3 is built from 13 residues. The CDR3 nucleotides are TGTGCCAGCAGACAGGCCACTAATGAAAAACTGTTTTTT. Translated, it gives CASRQATNEKLFF.